The 18 T cell receptor beta chains below were found in one sample sequenced in a study of blood T cell repertoires in COVID-19. This table comes from immunoSEQ multiplex PCR, and its TCRdb copy is limited to in-frame clones, with some not included. This sample carries over 300,000 clones, 80% to 90% of them seen once, and the ten largest clones take about 10%. Source material: PBMCs or T cells enriched from blood (not recorded which). Receptor source: a young woman who had recovered from COVID-19.

The chain links TRBV5-4 to TRBJ2-3, with 10 positions matching TRBD2. CDR3 length: 16 amino acids. Germline CDR1 and CDR2: SGHNT and YYREEE (reference sequence). The V and J ends lost 3 bases and 2 bases, in that order; junction bases with no gene match: 6. For the CDR3, the DNA is TGTGCCAGCAGCTCTCTAGCGGGAGAGATCACAGATACGCAGTATTTT. As protein: CASSSLAGEITDTQYF.

V gene TRBV24-1 combines with J gene TRBJ1-5; perhaps TRBD1 as D (5 bases). CDR3 length: 14 residues. Trimming cost V 2 bases and J 7 bases, with 11 bases left between them. CDR1 is KGHDR, CDR2 SFDVKD, per germline. The CDR3 sequence is CATSDSQGKQPQHF. CDR3 DNA: TGTGCCACCAGTGATTCTCAGGGAAAGCAGCCCCAGCATTTT.

This chain joins TRBV7-9 and TRBJ1-1; TRBD1 matches 10 bases. This CDR3 is built from 15 residues. V lost 5 bases to trimming and J lost 6 bases; unmatched junction nucleotides: 9. The germline V gene has CDR1 SEHNR and CDR2 FQNEAQ (reference sequence). In DNA, the CDR3 is TGTGCCAGCAGCCGACTAGGGACAGGGGTCGCTGAAGCTTTCTTT. Amino acids: CASSRLGTGVAEAFF.

The rearrangement links TRBV18 to TRBJ1-5; 8 nucleotides align to TRBD1. The germline V gene has CDR1 KGHSH and CDR2 LQKENI. CDR3 length equals 18 residues. With V trimmed by 2 bases and J by 2 bases, 11 bases remained unmatched. CDR3 sequence: CASSPYTQGAGGNQPQHF. In DNA form, the CDR3 reads TGTGCCAGCTCACCATATACCCAGGGGGCAGGGGGCAATCAGCCCCAGCATTTT.

The chain has TRBV28 and TRBJ2-1; TRBD2 agrees at 10 bases. In germline, CDR1 is MDHEN, CDR2 SYDVKM. The V segment lost 6 bases and the J segment 5 bases; nucleotides outside the gene matches: 16. This CDR3 comprises 18 residues. This chain's CDR3 is CASSEGGVGLAGDNEQFF. The DNA of the CDR3 is TGTGCCAGCAGCGAGGGTGGGGTTGGGCTAGCGGGGGACAATGAGCAGTTCTTC.

This sequence joins TRBV27 and TRBJ1-6; 8 nucleotides align to TRBD1. This CDR3 has 18 amino acids. Trimming removed 5 bases from V and 0 bases from J; junction bases left unmatched: 9. Germline CDR1 is MNHEY and CDR2 is SMNVEV (reference sequence). This CDR3 is CASSVQGGTSSYNSPLHF. The CDR3 region has the DNA TGTGCCAGCAGTGTACAGGGGGGGACGAGCTCCTATAATTCACCCCTCCACTTT.

The V and J genes are TRBV29-1 and TRBJ2-3; TRBD2 might be the D (5 bases). The V end lost 4 bases, the J end lost 4 bases, and 9 bases lay between the germline ends. This CDR3 comprises 12 residues. The germline CDR1 and CDR2 sequences are SQVTM and ANQGSEA. The DNA of the CDR3 is TGCAGCGTTGTTGAGGGTCCAGATACGCAGTATTTT. It codes for CSVVEGPDTQYF.

The chain recombines TRBV9 with TRBJ1-1; TRBD1 aligns across 7 bases. CDR3 length: 16 residues. Germline trimming cut 4 bases from V and 2 bases from J; bases unmatched to any gene: 11. From germline, CDR1 is SGDLS and CDR2 YYNGEE. The CDR3 reads CASSNSRDRVNTEAFF. CDR3 nucleotides: TGTGCCAGCAGCAACAGCCGGGACAGAGTAAACACTGAAGCTTTCTTT.

A single count supports this clone. This chain links TRBV19 with TRBJ1-1, with unresolved D. This CDR3 region has 14 residues. With 7 bases removed from V and 1 base from J, the gap between germline ends came to 13 bases. Germline V lookup: CDR1 LNHDA, CDR2 SQIVND (reference sequence). CDR3 bases: TGTGCCAGTAAGACTTGGAGGCCGAACACTGAAGCTTTCTTT. This translates into CASKTWRPNTEAFF.

The chain couples TRBV6-2 or TRBV6-3 to TRBJ2-3; D gene unclear. CDR3 length: 16 residues. In germline, CDR1 is MNHEY, CDR2 SVGEGT. Between the trimmed V and J ends, which lost 0 bases and 1 base, there was a span of 11 bases. CDR3 coding DNA: TGTGCCAGCAGTTACTCTCTGGAAGAGGGCACAGATACGCAGTATTTT. Encoded protein: CASSYSLEEGTDTQYF.

Concerning this clone: Other DNA variants within this sample encode the same CDR3. V usage is TRBV19 and J usage is TRBJ2-1; 7 bases align to TRBD2. Germline V gene lookup returns CDR1 LNHDA and CDR2 SQIVND (reference sequence). After removal of 2 bases from V and 5 bases from J, the junction contained 3 bases not matched to a gene. CDR3 length equals 14 residues. In DNA form, the CDR3 reads TGTGCCAGTAGTATATCGGGGGGAAACAATGAGCAGTTCTTC. As protein: CASSISGGNNEQFF. Supplemented by reference TRBV19 and TRBJ2-1, the full variable domain reads DGGITQSPKYLFRKEGQNVTLSCEQNLNHDAMYWYRQDPGQGLRLIYYSQIVNDFQKGDIAEGYSVSREKKESFPLTVTSAQKNPTAFYLCASSISGGNNEQFFGPGTRLTVL.

The sample holds one count of this clone. The J gene is TRBJ1-4, the V gene TRBV28; the match to TRBD1 covers 11 bases. V lost 6 bases and J lost 7; bases outside the gene matches: 4. Germline assignment: CDR1 MDHEN and CDR2 SYDVKM. This CDR3 has 14 residues. CDR3 loop: CASRAGTGGEKLFF. Written as DNA, the CDR3 is TGTGCCAGCAGAGCCGGGACAGGGGGTGAAAAACTGTTTTTT. The full variable domain, completed using reference TRBV28 and TRBJ1-4, is DVKVTQSSRYLVKRTGEKVFLECVQDMDHENMFWYRQDPGLGLRLIYFSYDVKMKEKGDIPEGYSVSREKKERFSLILESASTNQTSMYLCASRAGTGGEKLFFGSGTQLSVL.

This chain uses TRBV10-3 with TRBJ1-4; D gene ambiguous. The CDR3 sequence is 13 residues long. Germline CDR1 ENHRY, CDR2 SYGVKD. Trimming stripped 7 bases from V and 5 bases from J, with 11 bases between. In DNA, the CDR3 is TGTGCCATCACGGGGTCAGTAAATGAAAAACTGTTTTTT. It yields the protein CAITGSVNEKLFF.

This chain connects TRBV18 to TRBJ2-7; TRBD1 matches at 11 bases. Germline lookup yields CDR1 KGHSH and CDR2 LQKENI. V shed 6 bases and J 2 bases; nucleotides not matched to a gene: 3. The CDR3 sequence is 14 residues long. The chain's CDR3 is CASSSGQGAYEQYF. DNA of the CDR3: TGTGCCAGCTCGTCGGGACAGGGGGCCTACGAGCAGTACTTC.

The CDR3 DNA follows: TGCGCCAGCACCCGAGGAGCAGATACGCAGTATTTT. It translates to CASTRGADTQYF. The rearrangement uses TRBV10-2 and TRBJ2-3; D is ambiguous. The CDR3 totals 12 residues. V lost 7 bases and J 4 bases, leaving 9 bases between the germline ends. CDR1 and CDR2 from the germline V gene are WSHSY and SAAADI.

The chain has TRBV28 and TRBJ1-1; D not resolved. Germline values: CDR1 MDHEN, CDR2 SYDVKM. CDR3 length: 14 residues. V shed 5 bases and J shed 3 bases, with 13 bases lying between them. The CDR3 is CASSPRWADTEAFF. In DNA, the CDR3 is TGTGCCAGCAGTCCCAGATGGGCAGACACTGAAGCTTTCTTT.

J is TRBJ1-1 and V is TRBV5-6; D possibly corresponds to TRBD1 (5 bases). The germline V and J ends were trimmed by 2 bases and 8 bases, with 10 bases remaining between them. The CDR3 length is 12 residues. CDR1 is SGHDT, CDR2 YYEEEE, per germline. As DNA, the CDR3 is TGTGCCAGCAGCTTCACGGGGGGAGAAGCTTTCTTT. Its translation: CASSFTGGEAFF.

Written as DNA, the CDR3 is TGTGCCAGTAGGGCGGGAGCAGCCTACACAGATACGCAGTATTTT. Its protein product is CASRAGAAYTDTQYF. The chain employs TRBV19 and TRBJ2-3; 7 positions agree with TRBD2. The J segment lost 2 bases and the V segment lost 6 bases, leaving 8 bases of the junction unmatched. The germline gives CDR1 LNHDA, CDR2 SQIVND (reference sequence). The length of the CDR3 is 15 residues.